The 25 T cell receptor beta chains below come from one sample, sequenced in a study of human T cells and chemical hapten exposure. Regarding time point: pre-sensitization, week 0. Treatment reported: therapeutic diphenylcyclopropenone sensitization with weekly scalp DPC. TCRdb redid the calling of the RACE reads with MiXCR, one entry per CDR3 protein. The repertoire consists of tens of thousands of distinct CDR3 sequences, with around 7% occurring once and the leading ten covering more than 1.5%. The sequenced sample was whole blood, obtained in connection with sensitization to the hapten diphenylcyclopropenone (DPC). The receptors were sampled from a woman aged 25 to 45 with alopecia areata. Some clones in this sample may be carry-over from other donors' samples.

In this sample, this clonotype turned up many times. The chain recombines TRBV13 with TRBJ2-6; no clear D gene. This CDR3 comprises 18 residues. The germline V and J ends were trimmed by 3 bases and 0 bases, with 15 bases remaining between them. CDR1 and CDR2 (germline): PRHDT, FYEKMQ (reference sequence). In DNA, the CDR3 is TGTGCCAGCAGCTTGAGATACAGCTCGAGCTCTGGGGCCAACGTCCTGACTTTC. Protein product: CASSLRYSSSSGANVLTF.

The chain employs TRBV10-2 and TRBJ2-2; D unclear. The germline V gene has CDR1 WSHSY and CDR2 SAAADI. This CDR3 has 14 amino acids. V dropped 0 bases and J dropped 9 bases, with 11 bases sitting between them. The CDR3 DNA reads TGCGCCAGCAGTGAGTCGGTACCTTTTAGGGAGCTGTTTTTT. Its translation is CASSESVPFRELFF.

This clonotype occurred many times. J is TRBJ1-6 and V is TRBV3-1, with 7 bases identical to TRBD1. The CDR3 spans 14 residues. From germline, CDR1 is LGHDT and CDR2 YNNKEL (reference sequence). J was trimmed by 8 bases and V by 4 bases; bases with no gene match: 5. The chain's CDR3 is CASSPGQSDSPLHF. As DNA, the CDR3 is TGTGCCAGCAGCCCGGGACAGAGCGATTCACCCCTCCACTTT.

As for this clonotype: Since a much larger clone is just one base distant, this may be a read error. The chain combines TRBV4-2 with TRBJ2-5, with 7 bases aligning to TRBD2. The CDR3 is 14 residues long. The germline V gene has CDR1 LGHNA and CDR2 YNFKEQ. V lost 2 bases, J lost 5 bases, and 5 bases stayed unmatched. CDR3 sequence (DNA): TGTGCCAGCAGCCAAACGACTAGCTTGGAGACCCAGTACTTC. Translating it yields CASSQTTSLETQYF.

The rearrangement uses TRBV27 and TRBJ2-1, with TRBD2 identical over 10 bases. From germline, CDR1 is MNHEY and CDR2 SMNVEV (reference sequence). V dropped 8 bases and J dropped 3; count of bases not matched to a gene: 13. The CDR3 sequence is 17 residues long. The CDR3 region is CASARDPGLADYNEQFF. The CDR3 nucleotides read TGTGCCAGCGCTCGAGACCCCGGACTAGCGGACTACAATGAGCAGTTCTTC.

Note on this clonotype: A much larger clone differs from this one at a single base, so this may be a read error. The chain carries TRBV5-6 and TRBJ1-5; the D is unclear. This CDR3 has 16 residues. The germline V gene encodes CDR1 SGHDT and CDR2 YYEEEE. This chain's CDR3 is CVSSSTWWDSNQPQHF. DNA of the CDR3: TGTGTCAGCAGCTCAACGTGGTGGGATAGCAATCAGCCCCAGCATTTT.

This clonotype was counted many times. V usage is TRBV29-1 and J usage is TRBJ2-3; 11 bases match TRBD2. The V gene end was trimmed by 8 bases and the J gene end by 4 bases; junction bases not matched to a gene: 5. CDR3 length: 13 amino acids. Germline-derived CDR1 and CDR2 are SQVTM and ANQGSEA. As DNA, the CDR3 is TGCAGCTACATAGCGGGGGGGCCAGATACGCAGTATTTT. Translating gives CSYIAGGPDTQYF.

This clonotype showed up many times. Written as DNA, the CDR3 is TGTGCCAGCAGCCAAGTTCGGGCGGGGGGCACAGATACGCAGTATTTT. This sequence encodes CASSQVRAGGTDTQYF. The chain is built from TRBV14 and TRBJ2-3; the match to TRBD2 covers 7 bases. The CDR3 length is 16 residues. Trimming removed 1 base from V and 1 base from J; junction bases left unmatched: 5. Germline V gene data show CDR1 as SGHDN and CDR2 as FVKESK.

In its sample, this clonotype was seen a few times. The chain joins TRBV7-9 to TRBJ1-4; 10 bases are shared with TRBD1. Germline CDR1 and CDR2: SEHNR and FQNEAQ (reference sequence). V lost 6 bases, J lost 7 bases, and 11 bases stayed unmatched. This CDR3 has 16 residues. As DNA, the CDR3 is TGTGCCAGCAGTTTACCTTCCGGGACAGGGGTTGAAAAACTGTTTTTT. Amino acids: CASSLPSGTGVEKLFF.

This clonotype showed up many times. The V gene is TRBV12-3 or TRBV12-4, the J gene TRBJ1-2, with TRBD1 as a possible D gene (5 bases). The CDR3 runs 12 residues. V was trimmed by 5 bases and J by 8 bases, leaving 12 bases between them. The CDR3 region is CASSIGVRGYTF. The CDR3 nucleotides are TGTGCCAGCAGTATAGGGGTTCGCGGCTACACCTTC.

J is TRBJ1-1 and V is TRBV12-3 or TRBV12-4, with 7 bases identical to TRBD1. V dropped 7 bases and J dropped 2; count of bases not matched to a gene: 13. The CDR3 loop spans 16 amino acids. CDR3 bases: TGTGCCAGCACTCCACAGGGGCAAGTCGGAAACACTGAAGCTTTCTTT. It translates to CASTPQGQVGNTEAFF.

This chain joins TRBV9 and TRBJ1-1; possibly TRBD1 for D (6 bases). The CDR3 length is 18 residues. Germline CDR1 SGDLS, CDR2 YYNGEE. V was pared by 3 bases and J by 1 base, with 22 bases between. The CDR3 DNA reads as TGTGCCAGCAGCGCACTGGGGGGCAGGGGAGATTGGAACACTGAAGCTTTCTTT. This sequence encodes CASSALGGRGDWNTEAFF.

This clonotype was seen many times. The V call is TRBV2, the J call TRBJ2-6; maybe TRBD2 (5 bases). Germline CDR1 and CDR2: SNHLY and FYNNEI. There are 14 residues in the CDR3. Trimming took off 9 bases at V and 0 bases at J, with 9 bases between the two ends. Here the CDR3 DNA reads TGTGCCAGACTAGATGTCTCTGGGGCCAACGTCCTGACTTTC. Its protein is CARLDVSGANVLTF. The whole variable domain, filled in from reference TRBV2 and TRBJ2-6, reads EPEVTQTPSHQVTQMGQEVILRCVPISNHLYFYWYRQILGQKVEFLVSFYNNEISEKSEIFDDQFSVERPDGSNFTLKIRSTKLEDSAMYFCARLDVSGANVLTFGAGSRLTVL.

Only a few counts were recorded for this clonotype. V and J are TRBV7-2 and TRBJ1-4; 8 bases line up with TRBD1. V shed 2 bases and J 8 bases; nucleotides not matched to a gene: 10. The V gene's germline CDR1 is SGHTA and CDR2 FQGNSA. This CDR3 is built from 16 residues. In DNA, the CDR3 is TGTGCCAGCAGCTTAATTCCGTCAGGGGGCTCGGAAAAACTGTTTTTT. It translates to CASSLIPSGGSEKLFF.

This clonotype was observed at least ten times. The genes are TRBV20-1 and TRBJ2-6, with a tentative D call TRBD1 (6 bases). V was cut by 1 base and J by 4 bases, with 11 bases left in between. Germline V gives CDR1 DFQATT, CDR2 SNEGSKA (reference sequence). The CDR3 extends over 15 amino acids. CDR3 region: CSARGRGSGANVLTF. CDR3 nucleotides: TGCAGTGCTAGAGGCAGGGGATCGGGGGCCAACGTCCTGACTTTC.

This clonotype has ten or more counts. This rearrangement joins TRBV12-3 or TRBV12-4 to TRBJ2-7; no clear D gene. This CDR3 has 11 amino acids. With 6 bases removed from V and 9 bases from J, the gap between germline ends came to 12 bases. CDR3 amino acids: CASSRQERQYF. The CDR3 region has the DNA TGTGCCAGCAGCCGGCAGGAGAGGCAGTACTTC.

This clonotype was detected many times. The V call is TRBV5-5, the J call TRBJ2-3, with 9 bases matching TRBD2. Germline assignment: CDR1 SGHKS and CDR2 YYEKEE (reference sequence). This CDR3 has 14 residues. The ends lost 6 bases at V and 6 bases at J; junction bases unmatched: 8. The CDR3 is CASNELAGQDTQYF. Written as DNA, the CDR3 is TGTGCCAGCAACGAACTAGCGGGTCAGGATACGCAGTATTTT.

A few counts support this clonotype. The rearrangement joins TRBV18 to TRBJ1-1; D not resolved. CDR3 length: 15 residues. Trimming cost V 2 bases and J 0 bases, with 10 bases left between them. Germline assignment: CDR1 KGHSH and CDR2 LQKENI. CDR3 residues: CASSPGTGMNTEAFF. The CDR3 region has the DNA TGTGCCAGCTCACCAGGAACGGGTATGAACACTGAAGCTTTCTTT.

The table lists this clonotype with many counts. The chain combines TRBV29-1 with TRBJ1-3; unclear D gene. V lost 5 bases, J lost 0 bases, and 14 bases lay in between. The germline CDR1 and CDR2 sequences are SQVTM and ANQGSEA. The CDR3 totals 15 residues. DNA for the CDR3: TGCAGCGTTTCCGCACTTGCCCTCTCTGGAAACACCATATATTTT. The encoded protein is CSVSALALSGNTIYF.

This clonotype was counted many times. The V gene is TRBV18, the J gene TRBJ1-5; no definite D call. Looked up from germline, CDR1 is KGHSH and CDR2 is LQKENI. Trimming removed 5 bases from V and 0 bases from J, with 11 bases in between. The CDR3 extends over 15 amino acids. CDR3 sequence: CASSSQSDSNQPQHF. DNA for the CDR3: TGTGCCAGCTCATCCCAGTCAGATAGCAATCAGCCCCAGCATTTT.

Ten or more counts support this clonotype. V usage is TRBV30 and J usage is TRBJ2-2; 9 bases match TRBD1. V trimming: 5 bases; J trimming: 7 bases; junction bases outside the gene matches: 17. The germline gives CDR1 GTSNPN, CDR2 SVGIG (reference sequence). This CDR3 comprises 17 residues. This CDR3 is CAWGLRIGTGRNGELFF. For the CDR3, the DNA is TGTGCCTGGGGACTTAGGATCGGGACAGGGAGGAACGGGGAGCTGTTTTTT. The full variable domain, completed using reference TRBV30 and TRBJ2-2, is SQTIHQWPATLVQPVGSPLSLECTVEGTSNPNLYWYRQAAGRGLQLLFYSVGIGQISSEVPQNLSASRPQDRQFILSSKKLLLSDSGFYLCAWGLRIGTGRNGELFFGEGSRLTVL.

This clonotype was recorded many times. The chain couples TRBV5-1 to TRBJ2-1; the match to TRBD2 covers 10 bases. Per germline, CDR1 SGHRS and CDR2 YFSETQ. With 4 bases clipped from V and 10 bases from J, the junction kept 14 bases outside the gene matches. This CDR3 contains 16 residues. CDR3: CASSTAGTSVEREQFF. DNA of the CDR3: TGCGCCAGCAGCACGGCCGGGACTAGCGTCGAACGGGAGCAGTTCTTC.

This clonotype was counted at least ten times. The CDR3 region is CASSEELAGVVDEQFF. The CDR3 nucleotides are TGTGCCAGCAGTGAGGAACTAGCGGGGGTTGTAGATGAGCAGTTCTTC. The J gene is TRBJ2-1, the V gene TRBV25-1; 11 nucleotides line up with TRBD2. The length of the CDR3 is 16 residues. The V and J ends lost 3 bases and 8 bases, in that order; junction bases with no gene match: 9. Germline V gene sequence: CDR1 MGHDK, CDR2 SYGVNS.

The V call is TRBV7-9, the J call TRBJ1-2; D perhaps matches TRBD1 (5 bases). The germline V gene has CDR1 SEHNR and CDR2 FQNEAQ (reference sequence). V was pared by 5 bases and J by 1 base, with 17 bases between. The CDR3 contains 16 residues. CDR3 DNA sequence: TGTGCCAGCAGCCGCGGGCAGGGAGAGATTAACTATGGCTACACCTTC. Translated: CASSRGQGEINYGYTF.

A note on this clonotype: Since a much larger clone is just one base distant, this may be a read error. DNA of the CDR3: TGCAATGCGGGGACAGGGGGTATCCCCGGGGAGCTGTTTTTT. Its protein product is CNAGTGGIPGELFF. The chain employs TRBV20-1 and TRBJ2-2, with 11 bases aligning to TRBD1. CDR3 size: 14 residues. The germline gives CDR1 DFQATT, CDR2 SNEGSKA (reference sequence).